This T cell receptor (beta chain) was documented in a study of T cell repertoires in ileal Crohn's disease. Sequencing used immunoSEQ multiplex PCR; TCRdb keeps in-frame clones, though not all of them. This sample has approximately 5,400 clones, with roughly 82% found just once. The source of this sequence is an adult with Crohn's disease. The sample comprised ileal tissue.

CDR3 amino acids: CASSYQGSAEAFF. For the CDR3, the DNA is TGTGCCAGCAGTTACCAGGGTTCAGCTGAAGCTTTCTTT. The chain combines TRBV6-5 with TRBJ1-1; possibly TRBD1 for D (5 bases). Trimming took 2 bases from V and 6 from J, leaving 10 bases between them. CDR1 is MNHEY, CDR2 SVGAGI, per germline. The length of the CDR3 is 13 residues.